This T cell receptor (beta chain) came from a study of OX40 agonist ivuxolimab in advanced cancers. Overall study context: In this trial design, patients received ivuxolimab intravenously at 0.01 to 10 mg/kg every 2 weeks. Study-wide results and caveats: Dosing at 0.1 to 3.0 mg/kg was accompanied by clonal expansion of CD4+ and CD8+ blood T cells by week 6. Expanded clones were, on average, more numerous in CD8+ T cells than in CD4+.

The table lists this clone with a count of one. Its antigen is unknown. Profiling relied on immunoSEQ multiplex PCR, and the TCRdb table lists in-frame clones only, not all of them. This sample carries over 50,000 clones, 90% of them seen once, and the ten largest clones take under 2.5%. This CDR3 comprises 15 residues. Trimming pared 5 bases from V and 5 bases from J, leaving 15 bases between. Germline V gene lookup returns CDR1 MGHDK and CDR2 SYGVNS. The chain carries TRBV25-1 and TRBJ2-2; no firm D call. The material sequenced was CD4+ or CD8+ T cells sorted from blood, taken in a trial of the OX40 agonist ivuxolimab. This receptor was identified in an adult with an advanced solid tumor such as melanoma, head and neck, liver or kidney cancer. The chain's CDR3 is CASSNVHAPTGELFF. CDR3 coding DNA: TGTGCCAGCAGTAACGTTCATGCTCCGACCGGGGAGCTGTTTTTT.